Shown below are 32 T cell receptor beta chains from a single sample sequenced in a study of identical twins. TCRdb re-analysed the 5' RACE reads in MiXCR, keeping a single row per CDR3 protein. The sample gives 1,800,000 or so distinct CDR3 sequences, under 35% of which show up once; 0.25% to 0.3% is in the top ten. The sequenced sample consisted of cord blood. The receptors stem from a newborn girl in good health.

This clonotype was recorded a few times. The chain couples TRBV12-3 or TRBV12-4 to TRBJ2-7; 8 nucleotides align to TRBD2. The CDR3 length is 14 residues. V gave up 6 bases and J gave up 3 bases; unmatched junction bases: 7. The CDR3 region has the DNA TGTGCCAGCAGCTACGGGGGGGCGGTCTACGAGCAGTACTTC. It yields the protein CASSYGGAVYEQYF.

The chain is built from TRBV5-6 and TRBJ2-7, with TRBD2 matching over 8 bases. Germline assignment: CDR1 SGHDT and CDR2 YYEEEE. This CDR3 region has 16 residues. Unmatched junction bases numbered 6, after V lost 0 bases and J lost 1 base. CDR3 sequence (DNA): TGTGCCAGCAGCTTGGGTCGGGGGGGTCCTTCCTACGAGCAGTACTTC. This sequence encodes CASSLGRGGPSYEQYF.

This rearrangement joins TRBV7-2 to TRBJ1-2; D remains ambiguous. V dropped 2 bases and J dropped 4 bases, with 11 bases sitting between them. In germline, CDR1 is SGHTA, CDR2 FQGNSA. The length of the CDR3 is 14 residues. CDR3 protein: CASSLKARSYGYTF. For the CDR3, the DNA is TGTGCCAGCAGCTTAAAGGCGCGATCCTATGGCTACACCTTC.

Only a few counts were recorded for this clonotype. J is TRBJ2-1 and V is TRBV5-4, with 9 bases aligning to TRBD2. This CDR3 has 17 amino acids. J lost 0 bases, V lost 7 bases, and 11 bases had no gene match. Germline CDR1 SGHNT, CDR2 YYREEE (reference sequence). This CDR3 is CASGPSGVLFSYNEQFF. CDR3 coding DNA: TGTGCCAGCGGACCTAGCGGGGTCTTATTCTCCTACAATGAGCAGTTCTTC.

Worth noting for this clonotype: This may arise from a read error, as a much more abundant clone is one base away. The J gene is TRBJ2-1, the V gene TRBV10-3; perhaps TRBD2 as D (6 bases). The last part of the DNA fits TRBJ2-7 better; the J call may be wrong. This CDR3 is built from 15 residues. Germline CDR1 ENHRY, CDR2 SYGVKD. For the CDR3, the DNA is TGTGCCATCAGTGACGGGACTCTTTCCTACAATGAGCAGTACTTC. This sequence encodes CAISDGTLSYNEQYF.

The chain combines TRBV4-2 with TRBJ2-3; D unclear. The V gene's germline CDR1 is LGHNA and CDR2 YNFKEQ. The length of the CDR3 is 14 residues. Trimming took 0 bases from V and 4 from J, leaving 8 bases between them. The CDR3 loop reads CASSQEKVADTQYF. CDR3 nucleotides: TGTGCCAGCAGCCAAGAGAAAGTTGCAGATACGCAGTATTTT.

The chain is built from TRBV24-1 and TRBJ2-3; D might be TRBD1 (5 bases). The CDR3 runs to 13 residues. V lost 9 bases and J lost 5, with 14 bases in between. Germline V gene sequence: CDR1 KGHDR, CDR2 SFDVKD. The CDR3 is CATGIQGIDTQYF. The CDR3 bases are TGTGCCACCGGGATCCAGGGAATAGATACGCAGTATTTT.

The rearrangement joins TRBV27 to TRBJ1-5; D is ambiguous. The V and J ends lost 0 bases and 2 bases respectively, with 8 bases between them. Germline assignment: CDR1 MNHEY and CDR2 SMNVEV (reference sequence). This CDR3 spans 15 amino acids. The CDR3 nucleotides read TGTGCCAGCAGTTTATCGGGGTACGGCAATCAGCCCCAGCATTTT. Protein product: CASSLSGYGNQPQHF.

V usage is TRBV20-1 and J usage is TRBJ2-7; D gene uncertain. The V gene lost 3 bases and the J gene lost 0 bases, with 12 bases spanning the gap. The CDR3 is 14 residues long. In germline, CDR1 is DFQATT, CDR2 SNEGSKA (reference sequence). CDR3 amino acids: CSASLTPYSYEQYF. The DNA for the CDR3 is TGCAGTGCTAGCTTGACACCCTACTCCTACGAGCAGTACTTC.

The chain is built from TRBV10-3 and TRBJ2-5; 8 bases match TRBD1. V lost 2 bases to trimming and J lost 4 bases; unmatched junction nucleotides: 0. The CDR3 covers 13 residues. Germline CDR1 and CDR2: ENHRY and SYGVKD. The CDR3 here is CAISEGQGETQYF. In nucleotides, the CDR3 is TGTGCCATCAGTGAGGGACAGGGAGAGACCCAGTACTTC.

The rearrangement joins TRBV5-1 to TRBJ2-1, with a possible D match to TRBD2 (5 bases). Germline-derived CDR1 and CDR2 are SGHRS and YFSETQ. The CDR3 sequence is 16 residues long. V was shortened by 4 bases and J by 4 bases, with 18 bases between the two germline ends. The CDR3 nucleotides read TGCGCCAGCAGCGCTTGGTCGCGGGCGACATACAATGAGCAGTTCTTC. Protein: CASSAWSRATYNEQFF.

The J gene is TRBJ1-2, the V gene TRBV2; D is ambiguous. This CDR3 region has 13 residues. Trimming shortened V by 2 bases and J by 8 bases, and 12 bases separated the two germline ends. Germline V gives CDR1 SNHLY, CDR2 FYNNEI. The CDR3 DNA is TGTGCCAGCAGTGAAAGCAGGTTCGGAGGCTACACCTTC. It is translated as CASSESRFGGYTF.

The rearrangement joins TRBV7-9 to TRBJ2-1, with 7 bases fitting TRBD1. V gave up 7 bases and J gave up 4 bases; unmatched junction bases: 7. CDR3 length: 14 amino acids. From germline, CDR1 is SEHNR and CDR2 FQNEAQ (reference sequence). Here the CDR3 DNA reads TGTGCCAGCACCCTGGAGACAGGGTACAATGAGCAGTTCTTC. It translates to CASTLETGYNEQFF.

The J gene is TRBJ1-1, the V gene TRBV14; a possible D gene is TRBD1 (5 bases). The CDR3 has 12 amino acids. In germline, CDR1 is SGHDN, CDR2 FVKESK. Trimming took off 4 bases at V and 12 bases at J, with 15 bases between the two ends. CDR3 bases: TGTGCCAGCAGCCGAGGACATACAATGTCTTTCTTT. Amino acid sequence: CASSRGHTMSFF. Drawing the rest from reference TRBV14 and TRBJ1-1, the complete variable domain is EAGVTQFPSHSVIEKGQTVTLRCDPISGHDNLYWYRRVMGKEIKFLLHFVKESKQDESGMPNNRFLAERTGGTYSTLKVQPAELEDSGVYFCASSRGHTMSFFGQGTRLTVV.

The chain joins TRBV27 to TRBJ2-1; 7 positions agree with TRBD2. This CDR3 has 15 amino acids. CDR1 MNHEY and CDR2 SMNVEV come from the germline V gene (reference sequence). Losses at the gene ends were 8 bases for V and 9 bases for J; bases not matched to a gene: 16. The chain's CDR3 is CASAYEGLTGPEQFF. The CDR3 DNA follows: TGTGCCAGCGCTTACGAGGGACTAACGGGCCCTGAGCAGTTCTTC.

This clonotype has at least ten counts. The rearrangement joins TRBV10-3 to TRBJ2-5; unclear D gene. CDR1 is ENHRY, CDR2 SYGVKD, per germline. CDR3 length: 10 residues. V was trimmed by 8 bases and J by 3 bases, leaving 4 bases between them. Written as DNA, the CDR3 is TGTGCCATCCCTAAAGAGACCCAGTACTTC. Encoded protein: CAIPKETQYF.

V and J are TRBV4-1 and TRBJ2-7; possible D gene TRBD1, 6 bases. Trimming pared 8 bases from V and 4 bases from J, leaving 27 bases between. Germline values: CDR1 MGHRA, CDR2 YSYEKL. The CDR3 spans 17 residues. The CDR3 protein is CASGTFVRGNPSYEQYF. CDR3 coding DNA: TGCGCCAGCGGTACTTTTGTAAGGGGGAACCCCTCTTACGAGCAGTACTTC.

This chain connects TRBV2 to TRBJ2-7; D gene unclear. Germline V gene sequence: CDR1 SNHLY, CDR2 FYNNEI. This CDR3 is built from 16 residues. V shed 0 bases and J shed 1 base, with 13 bases lying between them. The CDR3 DNA reads TGTGCCAGCAGTGAAGCGAGGTCTGTGGGATCCTACGAGCAGTACTTC. Protein: CASSEARSVGSYEQYF.

The chain combines TRBV5-1 with TRBJ2-5; weak D call: TRBD1 (5 bases). The germline CDR1 and CDR2 sequences are SGHRS and YFSETQ. Trimming left V 4 bases short and J 3 bases short, with 10 bases between. The CDR3 contains 13 residues. Here the CDR3 reads CASSRQSKETQYF. The CDR3 nucleotides are TGCGCCAGCAGCAGACAGTCCAAAGAGACCCAGTACTTC.

In regard to this clonotype: Since a much larger clone is just one base distant, this may be a read error. The rearrangement joins TRBV3-1 to TRBJ2-1; 11 nucleotides align to TRBD2. The J call is uncertain, as TRBJ2-7 better fits the DNA end. The CDR3 spans 16 residues. Germline V CDR1 and CDR2: LGHDT, YNNKEL (reference sequence). In nucleotides, the CDR3 is TGTGCCAGCAGCCAAACCGGGACTAGCGGATACAATGAGCAGTACTTC. This translates into CASSQTGTSGYNEQYF.

The chain uses TRBV27 and TRBJ1-4, with a weak D call TRBD1 (5 bases). This CDR3 has 14 amino acids. Germline V lookup: CDR1 MNHEY, CDR2 SMNVEV (reference sequence). V lost 5 bases and J 6 bases, leaving 13 bases between the germline ends. The CDR3 nucleotides read TGTGCCAGCAGTCCACCTGGGGCGTATGAAAAACTGTTTTTT. Translation: CASSPPGAYEKLFF.

CDR3 nucleotides: TGCAGTGCTAGAGATAAGGGACTAGCCCACAGTGAGCAGTTCTTC. Encoded protein: CSARDKGLAHSEQFF. The chain carries TRBV20-1 and TRBJ2-1; 9 nucleotides match TRBD2. CDR3 length: 15 residues. Trimming at V came to 0 bases and at J to 9 bases, leaving 9 bases not matched to a gene. CDR1 is DFQATT, CDR2 SNEGSKA, per germline (reference sequence).

The chain combines TRBV20-1 with TRBJ2-7, with D perhaps matching TRBD1 (5 bases). CDR3 length equals 15 residues. V lost 0 bases, J lost 0 bases, and 12 bases lay in between. Germline V gives CDR1 DFQATT, CDR2 SNEGSKA (reference sequence). The chain's CDR3 is CSARDPGQSSYEQYF. The CDR3 DNA follows: TGCAGTGCTAGAGATCCCGGACAAAGCTCCTACGAGCAGTACTTC.

In its sample, this clonotype was seen a few times. This rearrangement joins TRBV20-1 to TRBJ1-4, with TRBD1 as a possible D gene (5 bases). This CDR3 has 13 residues. V was shortened by 3 bases and J by 5 bases, with 10 bases between the two germline ends. Per germline, CDR1 DFQATT and CDR2 SNEGSKA (reference sequence). CDR3 DNA: TGCAGTGCTAGGGGACTGATCAATGAAAAACTGTTTTTT. Its protein product is CSARGLINEKLFF.

This clonotype appeared a few times. The chain employs TRBV5-1 and TRBJ1-4, with D possibly being TRBD1 (5 bases). Per the germline V gene, CDR1 is SGHRS and CDR2 is YFSETQ. The CDR3 runs 14 residues. The V end was cut by 3 bases, the J end by 8 bases, with 14 bases between. CDR3 nucleotides: TGCGCCAGCAGCTCGTCTGGGGGAGGGGAAAAACTGTTTTTT. This encodes CASSSSGGGEKLFF.

This clonotype was observed a handful of times. The chain has TRBV5-1 and TRBJ2-3; TRBD2 agrees at 11 bases. The V segment lost 1 base and the J segment 1 base; nucleotides outside the gene matches: 5. The CDR3 extends over 17 amino acids. The germline CDR1 and CDR2 sequences are SGHRS and YFSETQ. The CDR3 here is CASSLTGTSGRTDTQYF. CDR3 nucleotide sequence: TGCGCCAGCAGCTTGACCGGGACTAGCGGTCGCACAGATACGCAGTATTTT.

About this clonotype: A clone one base away is much larger, so this may be a read error. The chain uses TRBV6-1 and TRBJ1-2; D is uncertain. The CDR3 runs 14 residues. The V end lost 1 base, the J end lost 2 bases, and 8 bases lay between the germline ends. Germline loops: CDR1 MNHNS, CDR2 SASEGT. DNA of the CDR3: TGTGCCAGCAGTGAAGAGGTAGGGAACTATGGCTACACCTTC. Translating it yields CASSEEVGNYGYTF.

As concerns this clonotype: An end of the junction does not agree with germline; a read error may underlie this. The chain couples TRBV24-1 to TRBJ2-3; 12 bases agree with TRBD1. CDR3 length: 17 residues. Per germline, CDR1 KGHDR and CDR2 SFDVKD. CDR3 protein: CATSDRGQGASTDMQYF. In DNA, the CDR3 is TGTGCCACCAGTGATCGGGGACAGGGGGCTAGCACAGATATGCAGTATTTT.

This clonotype was found once. V and J are TRBV7-9 and TRBJ1-4; D remains ambiguous. V gave up 6 bases and J gave up 5 bases, with 10 bases separating them. Germline V gives CDR1 SEHNR, CDR2 FQNEAQ (reference sequence). CDR3 length equals 13 residues. CDR3 sequence: CASSSSGNEKLFF. DNA for the CDR3: TGTGCCAGCAGTAGCTCCGGCAATGAAAAACTGTTTTTT.

The chain combines TRBV6-5 with TRBJ2-7, with 14 bases aligning to TRBD2. With 2 bases clipped from V and 0 bases from J, the junction kept 3 bases outside the gene matches. CDR3 length: 17 residues. Germline values: CDR1 MNHEY, CDR2 SVGAGI. This chain's CDR3 is CASSYRLAGGSSYEQYF. CDR3 DNA: TGTGCCAGCAGTTACAGACTAGCGGGGGGGAGCTCCTACGAGCAGTACTTC.

Only one count was recorded for this clonotype. One junction end does not reproduce the germline sequence, and a read error may be involved. The chain combines TRBV20-1 with TRBJ1-6, with TRBD1 matching over 9 bases. The germline gives CDR1 DFQATT, CDR2 SNEGSKA (reference sequence). The CDR3 covers 17 residues. The CDR3 loop is CSARVLLRGQGNSPPHF. As DNA, the CDR3 is TGCAGTGCTAGAGTCTTATTACGGGGACAGGGAAATTCACCCCCCCACTTT.

This clonotype occurred a few times. V and J are TRBV7-6 and TRBJ2-3, with a possible D match to TRBD2 (5 bases). This CDR3 has 14 amino acids. Per germline, CDR1 SGHVS and CDR2 FNYEAQ. Trimming took 5 bases from V and 2 from J, leaving 11 bases between them. CDR3 coding DNA: TGTGCCAGCAGCCAACTAGAAACCACAGATACGCAGTATTTT. Translation: CASSQLETTDTQYF.